This is a list of T cell receptor beta chains from one sample in a study of blood T cell repertoires in COVID-19. The protocol was immunoSEQ multiplex PCR, while the TCRdb copy is restricted to in-frame clones and leaves out a portion. The table lists approximately 470,000 clones, 87% of them singletons. The specimen sequenced was PBMCs or T cells enriched from blood (not recorded which). These receptors were obtained from a woman aged 18-29 years who had recovered from COVID-19. The CDR3 runs from the conserved cysteine through the conserved F or W. The D gene is left open where the match is weak. Expanded clones are given a class, and other clones once, few, many or no size at all.

j_call d_call v_call clone_size cdr3_aa cdr3_nt
TRBJ2-7 TRBD1 TRBV5-1 . CASSLKTGDLSYEQYF TGCGCCAGCAGCTTGAAGACAGGGGATCTCTCCTACGAGCAGTACTTC
TRBJ1-2 . TRBV12-3/TRBV12-4 . CASRWSSGGYTF TGTGCCAGCAGATGGAGCTCTGGGGGCTACACCTTC
TRBJ2-2 TRBD2 TRBV18 once CASSPGIAGDHGELFF TGTGCCAGCTCACCAGGGATAGCGGGGGACCACGGGGAGCTGTTTTTT
TRBJ2-1 TRBD2 TRBV4-1 . CASSQEIAGGVSYNEQFF TGCGCCAGCAGCCAAGAAATAGCGGGGGGAGTTTCCTACAATGAGCAGTTCTTC
TRBJ2-2 TRBD1 TRBV2 . CASSGGTGADGELFF TGTGCCAGCAGCGGAGGGACAGGGGCGGACGGGGAGCTGTTTTTT
TRBJ1-2 . TRBV5-4 . CASSLAGAQGGYGYTF TGTGCCAGCAGCTTGGCAGGGGCACAGGGAGGGTATGGCTACACCTTC
TRBJ2-2 TRBD2 TRBV28 . CASGGETNTGELFF TGTGCCTCCGGGGGGGAGACGAACACCGGGGAGCTGTTTTTT
TRBJ2-3 TRBD2 TRBV5-4 . CASRSLAGGLPTDTQYF TGTGCCAGTAGATCGTTAGCGGGGGGGCTTCCCACAGATACGCAGTATTTT
TRBJ1-4 . TRBV5-4 . CASSLAGGGNGEKLFF TGTGCCAGCAGCTTGGCCGGGGGGGGCAATGGAGAAAAACTGTTTTTT
TRBJ1-2 . TRBV18 . CASSSGGDGLYTF TGTGCCAGCTCGTCCGGGGGGGACGGACTCTACACCTTC
TRBJ2-3 TRBD2 TRBV30 once CAWSSTSGGAWGTDTQYF TGTGCCTGGAGTTCCACAAGCGGGGGGGCCTGGGGCACAGATACGCAGTATTTT
TRBJ1-1 TRBD1 TRBV28 . CASSPTGGENTEAFF TGTGCCAGCAGTCCCACAGGGGGCGAGAACACTGAAGCTTTCTTT
TRBJ1-2 . TRBV19 . CASRPQEGYYGYTF TGTGCCAGTAGACCACAAGAGGGTTACTATGGCTACACCTTC
TRBJ2-2 . TRBV19 . CASNNPTEGASGELFF TGTGCCAGTAACAACCCCACGGAGGGGGCAAGCGGGGAGCTGTTTTTT
TRBJ1-5 TRBD1 TRBV27 . CASSLGPRGQPQHF TGTGCCAGCAGTTTAGGGCCCAGGGGGCAGCCCCAGCATTTT
TRBJ1-2 TRBD1 TRBV7-9 . CASSSVDRGLRGYTF TGTGCCAGCAGCTCAGTCGACAGGGGGCTTCGGGGCTACACCTTC
TRBJ1-6 TRBD1 TRBV30 . CAWSQDRGTYNSPLHF TGTGCCTGGAGTCAAGACAGGGGCACCTATAATTCACCCCTCCACTTT
TRBJ1-4 . TRBV9 . CASSAGLGGDNEKLFF TGTGCCAGCAGCGCCGGTTTAGGGGGGGACAATGAAAAACTGTTTTTT
TRBJ1-5 . TRBV4-1 . CASSRQGFPDQPQHF TGCGCCAGCAGCCGCCAGGGGTTTCCGGATCAGCCCCAGCATTTT
TRBJ2-1 . TRBV5-1 . CASSLGGDNEQFF TGCGCCAGCAGCTTAGGGGGGGACAATGAGCAGTTCTTC
TRBJ2-3 TRBD2 TRBV9 . CASSPGLAGGADTQYF TGTGCCAGCAGCCCGGGACTAGCGGGGGGCGCAGATACGCAGTATTTT
TRBJ2-2 . TRBV7-2 . CASSLEGGPNTGELFF TGTGCCAGCAGCTTGGAAGGGGGACCGAACACCGGGGAGCTGTTTTTT
TRBJ1-2 TRBD1 TRBV3-1/TRBV3-2 . CASSQDIAGGINYGYTF TGTGCCAGCAGCCAAGATATAGCAGGGGGTATTAACTATGGCTACACCTTC
TRBJ2-7 . TRBV7-2 . CASSLEPSGEQYF TGTGCCAGCAGCTTAGAGCCGAGCGGCGAGCAGTACTTC
TRBJ2-7 TRBD2 TRBV2 . CASSVDETSGASYEQYF TGTGCCAGCAGTGTAGATGAGACTAGCGGGGCCTCCTACGAGCAGTACTTC
TRBJ2-2 . TRBV7-2 few CASSSRGRDTGELFF TGTGCCAGCAGCTCCAGGGGACGGGACACCGGGGAGCTGTTTTTT
TRBJ1-5 TRBD1 TRBV6-5 . CASSRDRGNQPQHF TGTGCCAGCAGCCGCGACAGGGGCAATCAGCCCCAGCATTTT
TRBJ1-2 . TRBV2 . CASSQKRGSGIELNGYTF TGTGCCAGCAGCCAAAAAAGGGGATCGGGTATAGAGTTAAATGGCTACACCTTC
TRBJ1-6 . TRBV6-5 . CASSYSILGSPLHF TGTGCCAGCAGTTACTCGATCTTGGGCTCACCCCTCCACTTT
TRBJ1-2 TRBD1 TRBV5-5 . CASSIGTGGHYGYTF TGTGCCAGCAGCATCGGGACAGGGGGACACTATGGCTACACCTTC
TRBJ1-1 TRBD1 TRBV11-2 few CASSLAPRQGNTEAFF TGTGCCAGCAGCTTAGCCCCCCGACAGGGTAACACTGAAGCTTTCTTT
TRBJ2-5 . TRBV24-1 . CATSDFSTSQETQYF TGTGCCACCAGTGACTTCTCGACATCCCAAGAGACCCAGTACTTC
TRBJ2-2 . TRBV19 . CASLRDSTSGTGELFF TGTGCCAGCCTCCGGGACTCCACCTCAGGGACCGGGGAGCTGTTTTTT
TRBJ2-7 . TRBV2 few CATNGVGSYEQYF TGTGCCACCAACGGGGTGGGGTCCTACGAGCAGTACTTC
TRBJ1-1 TRBD1 TRBV19 . CATLVRGTEAFF TGTGCCACCCTGGTCAGGGGGACTGAAGCTTTCTTT
TRBJ1-1 . TRBV21-1 . CASRTLPLNTEAFF TGTGCCAGCCGGACACTCCCCTTGAACACTGAAGCTTTCTTT
TRBJ2-7 . TRBV6-1 . CASSERVYTYEQYF TGTGCCAGCAGTGAGAGGGTGTATACCTACGAGCAGTACTTC
TRBJ1-1 . TRBV13 . CASSSQGTNTEAFF TGTGCCAGCAGCTCGCAGGGCACGAACACTGAAGCTTTCTTT
TRBJ2-1 TRBD2 TRBV2 few CASSARGLAGVNEQFF TGTGCCAGCAGTGCCCGAGGACTAGCGGGGGTGAATGAGCAGTTCTTC
TRBJ1-1 TRBD1 TRBV19 . CASTPLQGSTEAFF TGTGCCAGTACTCCGCTACAGGGGAGCACTGAAGCTTTCTTT